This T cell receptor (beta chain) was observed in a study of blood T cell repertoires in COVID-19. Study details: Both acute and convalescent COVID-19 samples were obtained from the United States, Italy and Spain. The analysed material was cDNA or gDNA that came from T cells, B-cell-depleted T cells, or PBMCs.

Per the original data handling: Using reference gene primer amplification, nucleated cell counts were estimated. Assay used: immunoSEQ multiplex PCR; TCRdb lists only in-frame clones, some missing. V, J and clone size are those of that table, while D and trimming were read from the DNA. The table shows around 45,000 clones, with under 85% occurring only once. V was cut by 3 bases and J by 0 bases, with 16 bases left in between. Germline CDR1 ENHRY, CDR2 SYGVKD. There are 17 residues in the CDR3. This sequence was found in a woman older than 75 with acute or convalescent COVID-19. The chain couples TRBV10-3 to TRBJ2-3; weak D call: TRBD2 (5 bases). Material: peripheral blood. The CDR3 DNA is TGTGCCATCAGTGAAGGGTTCGGGAAGACTAGCACAGATACGCAGTATTTT. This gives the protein CAISEGFGKTSTDTQYF.